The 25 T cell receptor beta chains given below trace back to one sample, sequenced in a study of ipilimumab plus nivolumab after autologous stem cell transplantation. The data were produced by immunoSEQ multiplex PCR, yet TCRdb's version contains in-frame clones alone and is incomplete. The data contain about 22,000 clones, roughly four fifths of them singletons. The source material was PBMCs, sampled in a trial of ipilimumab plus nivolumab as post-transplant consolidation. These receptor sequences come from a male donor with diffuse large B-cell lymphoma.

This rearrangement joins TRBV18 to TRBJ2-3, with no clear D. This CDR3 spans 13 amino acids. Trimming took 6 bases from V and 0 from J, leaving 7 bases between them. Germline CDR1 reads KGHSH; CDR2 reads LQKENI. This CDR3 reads CASSGSSTDTQYF. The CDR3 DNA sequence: TGTGCCAGCTCCGGAAGTAGCACAGATACGCAGTATTTT.

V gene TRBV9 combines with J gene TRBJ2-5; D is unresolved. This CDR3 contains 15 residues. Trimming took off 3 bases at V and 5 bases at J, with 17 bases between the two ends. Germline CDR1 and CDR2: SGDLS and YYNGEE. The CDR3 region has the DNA TGTGCCAGCAGCGCAGACCTGGACCGATCGGAGACCCAGTACTTC. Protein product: CASSADLDRSETQYF. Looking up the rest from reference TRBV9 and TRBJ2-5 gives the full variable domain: DSGVTQTPKHLITATGQRVTLRCSPRSGDLSVYWYQQSLDQGLQFLIQYYNGEERAKGNILERFSAQQFPDLHSELNLSSLELGDSALYFCASSADLDRSETQYFGPGTRLLVL.

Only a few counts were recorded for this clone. The CDR3 protein is CASSESSGAGTEAFF. In DNA form, the CDR3 reads TGCGCCAGCAGTGAGTCGTCGGGGGCAGGCACTGAAGCTTTCTTT. This sequence joins TRBV10-1 and TRBJ1-1; D might be TRBD1 (6 bases). The V gene's germline CDR1 is WNHNN and CDR2 SYGVQD (reference sequence). The CDR3 extends over 15 amino acids. Trimming left V 0 bases short and J 4 bases short, with 12 bases between.

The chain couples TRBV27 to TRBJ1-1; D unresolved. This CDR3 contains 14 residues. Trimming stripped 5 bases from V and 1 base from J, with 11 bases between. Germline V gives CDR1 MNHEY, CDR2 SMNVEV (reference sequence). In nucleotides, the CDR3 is TGTGCCAGCAGTCCCTTAGGAGCGAACACTGAAGCTTTCTTT. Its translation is CASSPLGANTEAFF.

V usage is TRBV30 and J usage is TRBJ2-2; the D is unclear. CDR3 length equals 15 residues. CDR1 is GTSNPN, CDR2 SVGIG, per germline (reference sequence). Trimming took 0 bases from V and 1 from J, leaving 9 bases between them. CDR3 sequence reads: CAWSVGTLNTGELFF. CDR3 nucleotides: TGTGCCTGGAGTGTAGGAACGCTGAACACCGGGGAGCTGTTTTTT.

The CDR3 nucleotides are TGTGCCAGCCGGCGGTTAGCGTCCTACGAGCAGTACTTC. As protein: CASRRLASYEQYF. The chain combines TRBV27 with TRBJ2-7; TRBD2 is a possible D gene (5 bases). Trimming removed 8 bases at V and 1 base at J, with 12 bases between. This CDR3 has 13 amino acids. The germline gives CDR1 MNHEY, CDR2 SMNVEV (reference sequence).

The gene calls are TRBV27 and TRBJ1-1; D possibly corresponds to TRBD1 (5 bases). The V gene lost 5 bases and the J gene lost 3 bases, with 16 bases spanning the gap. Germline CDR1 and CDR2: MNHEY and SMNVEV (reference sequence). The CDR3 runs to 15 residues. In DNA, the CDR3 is TGTGCCAGCAGTAAGGGGACGTCGGGGCACACTGAAGCTTTCTTT. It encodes CASSKGTSGHTEAFF.

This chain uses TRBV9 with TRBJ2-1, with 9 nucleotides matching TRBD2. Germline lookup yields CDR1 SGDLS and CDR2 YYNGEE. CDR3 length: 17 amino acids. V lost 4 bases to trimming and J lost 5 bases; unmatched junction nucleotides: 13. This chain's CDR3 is CASSRDLGREGHNEQFF. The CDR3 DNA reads TGTGCCAGCAGCAGAGATTTAGGGCGGGAGGGCCACAATGAGCAGTTCTTC.

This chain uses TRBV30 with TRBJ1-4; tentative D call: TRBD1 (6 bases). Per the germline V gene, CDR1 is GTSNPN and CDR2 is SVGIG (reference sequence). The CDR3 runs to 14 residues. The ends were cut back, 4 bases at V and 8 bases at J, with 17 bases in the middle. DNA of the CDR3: TGTGCCTGGAATACGGGGGCGATAGGGGAAAAACTGTTTTTT. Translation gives CAWNTGAIGEKLFF.

The CDR3: CASSLRDPPAYEQYF. The CDR3 DNA sequence: TGTGCCAGTAGTCTACGGGACCCTCCCGCCTACGAGCAGTACTTC. The V call is TRBV19, the J call TRBJ2-7, with D possibly being TRBD1 or TRBD2 (5 bases each). V lost 5 bases, J lost 2 bases, and 16 bases lay in between. CDR3 length: 15 residues. Germline V gene sequence: CDR1 LNHDA, CDR2 SQIVND (reference sequence).

The CDR3 bases are TGTGCCAGCAGCTCAGAGGGGGCAACGAACACTGAAGCTTTCTTT. Amino acids: CASSSEGATNTEAFF. The gene calls are TRBV7-9 and TRBJ1-1; 7 bases align to TRBD1. J gave up 1 base and V 4 bases, and 6 bases lay outside the gene matches. Germline assignment: CDR1 SEHNR and CDR2 FQNEAQ (reference sequence). The CDR3 runs to 15 residues.

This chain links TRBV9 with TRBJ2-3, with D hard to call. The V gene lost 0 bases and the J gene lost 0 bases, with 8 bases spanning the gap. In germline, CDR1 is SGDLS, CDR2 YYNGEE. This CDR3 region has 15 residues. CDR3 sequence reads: CASSVASTSTDTQYF. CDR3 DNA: TGTGCCAGCAGCGTAGCTTCAACTAGCACAGATACGCAGTATTTT.

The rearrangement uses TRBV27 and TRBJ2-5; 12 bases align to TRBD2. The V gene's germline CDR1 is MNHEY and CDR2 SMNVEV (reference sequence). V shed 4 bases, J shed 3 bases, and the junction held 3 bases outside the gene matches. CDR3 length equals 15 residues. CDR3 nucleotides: TGTGCCAGCAGTTCTTGGACTAGCGGGGAAGAGACCCAGTACTTC. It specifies CASSSWTSGEETQYF.

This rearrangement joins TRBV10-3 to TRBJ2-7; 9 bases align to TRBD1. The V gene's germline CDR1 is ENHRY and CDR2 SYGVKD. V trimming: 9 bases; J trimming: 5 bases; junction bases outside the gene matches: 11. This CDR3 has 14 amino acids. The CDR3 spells CAMSGTGKNHEQYF. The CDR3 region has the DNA TGTGCCATGAGCGGGACAGGGAAGAATCACGAGCAGTACTTC.

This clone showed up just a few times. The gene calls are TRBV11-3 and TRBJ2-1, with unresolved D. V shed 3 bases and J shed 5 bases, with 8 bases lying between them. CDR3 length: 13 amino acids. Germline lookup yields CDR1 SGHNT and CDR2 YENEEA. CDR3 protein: CASSFEVNNEQFF. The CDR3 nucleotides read TGTGCCAGCAGCTTCGAGGTAAACAATGAGCAGTTCTTC.

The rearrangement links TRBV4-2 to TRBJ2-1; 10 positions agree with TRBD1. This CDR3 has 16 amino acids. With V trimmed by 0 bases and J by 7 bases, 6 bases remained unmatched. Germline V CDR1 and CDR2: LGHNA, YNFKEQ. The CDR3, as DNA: TGTGCCAGCAGCCAAGATGAACGGACAGGGGGGAATGAGCAGTTCTTC. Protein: CASSQDERTGGNEQFF.

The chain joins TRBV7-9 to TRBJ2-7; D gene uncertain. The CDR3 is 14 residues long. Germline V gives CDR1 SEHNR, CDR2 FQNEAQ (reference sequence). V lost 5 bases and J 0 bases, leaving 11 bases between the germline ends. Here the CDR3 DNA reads TGTGCCAGCAGCAAGACCGGCGGCTCCTACGAGCAGTACTTC. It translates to CASSKTGGSYEQYF.

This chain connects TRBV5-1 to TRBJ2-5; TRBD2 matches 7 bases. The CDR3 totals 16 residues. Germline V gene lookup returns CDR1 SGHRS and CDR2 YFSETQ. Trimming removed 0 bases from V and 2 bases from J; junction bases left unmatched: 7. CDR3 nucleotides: TGCGCCAGCAGCTTGGATCCAGCGGGGATACAAGAGACCCAGTACTTC. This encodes CASSLDPAGIQETQYF.

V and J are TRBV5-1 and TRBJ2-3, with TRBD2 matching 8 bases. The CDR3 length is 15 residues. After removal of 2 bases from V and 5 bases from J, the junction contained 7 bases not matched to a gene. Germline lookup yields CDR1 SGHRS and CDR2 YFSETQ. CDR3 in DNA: TGCGCCAGCAGCTTTGACGGGGGGGCAATAGATACGCAGTATTTT. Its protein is CASSFDGGAIDTQYF.

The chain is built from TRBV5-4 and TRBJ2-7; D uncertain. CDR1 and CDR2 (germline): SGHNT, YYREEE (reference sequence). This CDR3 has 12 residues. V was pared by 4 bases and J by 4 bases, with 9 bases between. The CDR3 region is CASSLDYYEQYF. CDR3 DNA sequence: TGTGCCAGCAGCCTCGATTATTACGAGCAGTACTTC.

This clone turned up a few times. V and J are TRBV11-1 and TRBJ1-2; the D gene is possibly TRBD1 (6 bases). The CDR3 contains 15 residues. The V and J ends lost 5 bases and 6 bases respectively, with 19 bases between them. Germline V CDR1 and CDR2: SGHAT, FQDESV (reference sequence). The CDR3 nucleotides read TGTGCCAGCAGCCCGGGGGCCGCAAGGGTCCATGGCTACACCTTC. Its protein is CASSPGAARVHGYTF.

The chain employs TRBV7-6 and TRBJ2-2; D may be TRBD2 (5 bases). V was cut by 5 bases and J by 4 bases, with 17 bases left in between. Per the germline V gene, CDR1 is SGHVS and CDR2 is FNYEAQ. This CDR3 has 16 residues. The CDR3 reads CASSLDGGLPTGELFF. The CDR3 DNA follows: TGTGCCAGCAGCCTCGACGGCGGGCTCCCCACCGGGGAGCTGTTTTTT. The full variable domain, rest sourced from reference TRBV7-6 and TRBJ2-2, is GAGVSQSPRYKVTKRGQDVALRCDPISGHVSLYWYRQALGQGPEFLTYFNYEAQQDKSGLPNDRFSAERPEGSISTLTIQRTEQRDSAMYRCASSLDGGLPTGELFFGEGSRLTVL.

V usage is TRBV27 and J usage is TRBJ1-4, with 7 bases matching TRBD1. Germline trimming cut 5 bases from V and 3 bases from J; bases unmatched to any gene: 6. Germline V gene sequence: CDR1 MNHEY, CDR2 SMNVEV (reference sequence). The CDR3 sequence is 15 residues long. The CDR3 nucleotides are TGTGCCAGCAGTGCAAATCAGGGGGCTAATGAAAAACTGTTTTTT. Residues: CASSANQGANEKLFF.

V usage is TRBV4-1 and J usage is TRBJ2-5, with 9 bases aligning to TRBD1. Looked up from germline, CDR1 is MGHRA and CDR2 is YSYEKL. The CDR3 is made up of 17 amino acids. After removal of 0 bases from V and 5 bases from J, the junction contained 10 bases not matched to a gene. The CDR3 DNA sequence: TGCGCCAGCAGCCAAGAAGAATACAGGACAGGGGATGAGACCCAGTACTTC. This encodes CASSQEEYRTGDETQYF.

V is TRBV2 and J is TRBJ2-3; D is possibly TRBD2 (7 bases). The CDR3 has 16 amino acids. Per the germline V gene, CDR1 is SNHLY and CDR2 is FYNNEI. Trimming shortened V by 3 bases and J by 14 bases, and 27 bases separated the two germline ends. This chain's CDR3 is CASSDSTGQLAALRYF. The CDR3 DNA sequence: TGTGCCAGCAGTGATTCGACAGGACAGCTAGCGGCTCTCAGGTATTTT.